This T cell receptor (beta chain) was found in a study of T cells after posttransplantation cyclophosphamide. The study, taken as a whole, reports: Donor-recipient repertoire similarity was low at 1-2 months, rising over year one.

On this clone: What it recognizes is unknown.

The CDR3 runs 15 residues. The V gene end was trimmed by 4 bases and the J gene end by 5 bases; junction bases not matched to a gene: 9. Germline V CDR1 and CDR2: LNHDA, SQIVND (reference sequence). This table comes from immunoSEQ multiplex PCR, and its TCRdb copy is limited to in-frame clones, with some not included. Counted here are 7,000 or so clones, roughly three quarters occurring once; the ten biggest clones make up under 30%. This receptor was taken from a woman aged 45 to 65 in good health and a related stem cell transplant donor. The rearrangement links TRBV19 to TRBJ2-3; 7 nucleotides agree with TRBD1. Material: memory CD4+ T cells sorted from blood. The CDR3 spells CASSTQDRSVDTQYF. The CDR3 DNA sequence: TGTGCCAGTAGTACCCAGGACAGGTCCGTAGATACGCAGTATTTT. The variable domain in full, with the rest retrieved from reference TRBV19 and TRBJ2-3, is DGGITQSPKYLFRKEGQNVTLSCEQNLNHDAMYWYRQDPGQGLRLIYYSQIVNDFQKGDIAEGYSVSREKKESFPLTVTSAQKNPTAFYLCASSTQDRSVDTQYFGPGTRLTVL.